The next 23 T cell receptor beta chains were all read from a single sample in a study of beta chain features in type 1 diabetes. Sequencing targeted expressed TCRB transcripts, as all isolated RNA had been reverse transcribed. TCRdb's table, derived via immunoSEQ multiplex PCR, lists solely in-frame clones and lacks some. The table includes hundreds of thousands of clones, 10% to 15% detected once. The sequenced material came from naive CD4+ T cells from blood. The receptor set was obtained from a man between 18 and 29 years old in good health.

V gene TRBV4-2 combines with J gene TRBJ2-1; tentatively, D is TRBD1 (5 bases). Germline V gene sequence: CDR1 LGHNA, CDR2 YNFKEQ. Trimming removed 0 bases from V and 0 bases from J, with 21 bases in between. The CDR3 spans 20 residues. CDR3 in amino acids: CASSQEGYDRLFLSYNEQFF. CDR3 DNA: TGTGCCAGCAGCCAAGAGGGGTATGACAGACTCTTCCTCTCCTACAATGAGCAGTTCTTC.

This clone was detected a few times. The V call is TRBV30, the J call TRBJ1-3, with a possible D match to TRBD1 (5 bases). CDR3 length: 16 amino acids. V was cut by 0 bases and J by 0 bases, with 12 bases left in between. CDR1 is GTSNPN, CDR2 SVGIG, per germline (reference sequence). The DNA for the CDR3 is TGTGCCTGGAGTGTCGGGGGAACTCCCTCTGGAAACACCATATATTTT. Translating it yields CAWSVGGTPSGNTIYF.

The chain recombines TRBV7-6 with TRBJ1-3, with a tentative D call TRBD1 (6 bases). CDR1 is SGHVS, CDR2 FNYEAQ, per germline. CDR3 size: 16 residues. The V end lost 0 bases, the J end lost 2 bases, and 11 bases lay between the germline ends. CDR3 residues: CASSLAQGFTGNTIYF. The CDR3 DNA follows: TGTGCCAGCAGCTTAGCTCAGGGGTTTACTGGAAACACCATATATTTT.

The chain joins TRBV7-8 to TRBJ2-7, with D perhaps matching TRBD2 (5 bases). V lost 3 bases to trimming and J lost 7 bases, with 16 bases between them. The CDR3 is 14 residues long. The germline V gene encodes CDR1 SGHVS and CDR2 FQNEAQ. DNA of the CDR3: TGTGCCAGCAGCTTCGAAGTAGCTTCGGGAGAGCAGTACTTC. Its translation: CASSFEVASGEQYF.

The rearrangement links TRBV7-2 to TRBJ2-1; D may be TRBD2 (5 bases). The CDR3 loop spans 16 amino acids. Germline values: CDR1 SGHTA, CDR2 FQGNSA. V was trimmed by 1 base and J by 4 bases, leaving 14 bases between them. This chain's CDR3 is CASSLVAAGSYNEQFF. DNA of the CDR3: TGTGCCAGCAGCTTAGTGGCGGCGGGTTCGTACAATGAGCAGTTCTTC.

The rearrangement links TRBV6-5 to TRBJ1-2; D may be TRBD1 (6 bases). With 8 bases removed from V and 7 bases from J, the gap between germline ends came to 17 bases. The CDR3 extends over 13 amino acids. Germline lookup yields CDR1 MNHEY and CDR2 SVGAGI. The CDR3 sequence: CASQRGGQRGYTF. CDR3 DNA: TGTGCCAGCCAAAGGGGGGGGCAGCGTGGCTACACCTTC.

This chain joins TRBV28 and TRBJ2-7, with 8 bases aligning to TRBD2. There are 16 residues in the CDR3. The V and J ends lost 0 bases and 7 bases, in that order; junction bases with no gene match: 11. Germline CDR1 MDHEN, CDR2 SYDVKM. CDR3 coding DNA: TGTGCCAGCAGTTTATGGGGACTAGGGGAAGGAGGAGAGCAGTACTTC. Protein sequence: CASSLWGLGEGGEQYF.

The J gene is TRBJ1-1, the V gene TRBV5-1, with TRBD1 matching 10 bases. The J segment lost 6 bases and the V segment lost 2 bases, leaving 7 bases of the junction unmatched. The CDR3 extends over 15 amino acids. Germline CDR1 SGHRS, CDR2 YFSETQ. The CDR3 DNA reads TGCGCCAGCAGCTTCGGGACAGGGGTAGCGGCTGAAGCTTTCTTT. Translated: CASSFGTGVAAEAFF.

This clone turned up a few times. This sequence joins TRBV2 and TRBJ1-1; 9 bases are a match to TRBD1. CDR3 size: 14 residues. Germline V CDR1 and CDR2: SNHLY, FYNNEI. V gave up 6 bases and J gave up 6 bases; unmatched junction bases: 8. CDR3 sequence: CASRLRQGVSEAFF. As DNA, the CDR3 is TGTGCCAGCAGACTTCGACAGGGGGTCTCTGAAGCTTTCTTT.

This clone turned up a few times. The chain is built from TRBV30 and TRBJ1-1; a possible D gene is TRBD1 (5 bases). The germline V gene encodes CDR1 GTSNPN and CDR2 SVGIG (reference sequence). V lost 2 bases, J lost 1 base, and 8 bases lay in between. The CDR3 sequence is 13 residues long. As DNA, the CDR3 is TGTGCCTGGAGTTCAGGGTGGAACACTGAAGCTTTCTTT. It translates to CAWSSGWNTEAFF. Together with reference TRBV30 and TRBJ1-1, the CDR3 gives the full variable domain: SQTIHQWPATLVQPVGSPLSLECTVEGTSNPNLYWYRQAAGRGLQLLFYSVGIGQISSEVPQNLSASRPQDRQFILSSKKLLLSDSGFYLCAWSSGWNTEAFFGQGTRLTVV.

This clone showed up just a few times. The chain links TRBV2 to TRBJ2-7, with 8 bases that match TRBD1. The germline V gene encodes CDR1 SNHLY and CDR2 FYNNEI. Trimming removed 4 bases from V and 1 base from J; junction bases left unmatched: 9. This CDR3 region has 16 residues. The CDR3, as DNA: TGTGCCAGCAGTGTTGGTCCAGGGGGCGCGTCCTACGAGCAGTACTTC. Its protein product is CASSVGPGGASYEQYF.

V is TRBV5-4 and J is TRBJ2-1, with 7 bases lining up with TRBD1. V shed 3 bases, J shed 5 bases, and the junction held 5 bases outside the gene matches. The CDR3 runs 14 residues. CDR1 and CDR2 (germline): SGHNT, YYREEE (reference sequence). CDR3 sequence: CASSWGTDNNEQFF. In DNA form, the CDR3 reads TGTGCCAGCAGCTGGGGGACAGACAACAATGAGCAGTTCTTC.

This clone has only a few counts. V usage is TRBV6-5 and J usage is TRBJ1-4; TRBD1 matches 7 bases. The CDR3 extends over 15 amino acids. Germline V gives CDR1 MNHEY, CDR2 SVGAGI. J lost 7 bases, V lost 2 bases, and 7 bases had no gene match. DNA of the CDR3: TGTGCCAGCAGTTACACGACAGGGTTTAGTGAAAAACTGTTTTTT. This gives the protein CASSYTTGFSEKLFF.

At least ten counts were recorded for this clone. This chain uses TRBV4-3 with TRBJ2-5; TRBD2 might be the D (6 bases). The CDR3 is 14 residues long. Per germline, CDR1 LGHNA and CDR2 YSLEER. Trimming cost V 0 bases and J 5 bases, with 10 bases left between them. CDR3 in amino acids: CASSQDGTSETQYF. DNA for the CDR3: TGCGCCAGCAGCCAAGATGGGACTTCGGAGACCCAGTACTTC.

The chain uses TRBV9 and TRBJ2-3, with D unclear. V shed 0 bases and J shed 2 bases, with 7 bases lying between them. Germline V gene sequence: CDR1 SGDLS, CDR2 YYNGEE. There are 14 residues in the CDR3. The CDR3 DNA follows: TGTGCCAGCAGCGTAGGGGCAGCCACAGATACGCAGTATTTT. It encodes CASSVGAATDTQYF.

In nucleotides, the CDR3 is TGCGCCAGCAGCCACCACCCCGGGTACGAGCAGTACTTC. It specifies CASSHHPGYEQYF. The chain uses TRBV4-3 and TRBJ2-7; D uncertain. This CDR3 has 13 residues. Germline CDR1 and CDR2: LGHNA and YSLEER. V lost 3 bases to trimming and J lost 4 bases, with 10 bases between them.

This clone has just a few counts. This chain connects TRBV7-9 to TRBJ2-5; D uncertain. Trimming took off 5 bases at V and 2 bases at J, with 3 bases between the two ends. CDR3 length: 11 residues. Germline CDR1 reads SEHNR; CDR2 reads FQNEAQ (reference sequence). DNA of the CDR3: TGTGCCAGCAGCCAACAAGAGACCCAGTACTTC. Translated: CASSQQETQYF.

This clone was counted a few times. The rearrangement joins TRBV27 to TRBJ2-7; D remains unclear. CDR1 and CDR2 (germline): MNHEY, SMNVEV (reference sequence). CDR3 length equals 13 residues. The ends were cut back, 6 bases at V and 7 bases at J, with 16 bases in the middle. CDR3 sequence: CASSPILGIEQYF. The CDR3 nucleotides read TGTGCCAGCAGCCCTATCCTAGGAATAGAGCAGTACTTC.

This clone was observed a handful of times. The chain has TRBV6-1 and TRBJ2-5, with TRBD1 as a possible D gene (7 bases). V lost 6 bases and J 4 bases, leaving 12 bases between the germline ends. The germline V gene encodes CDR1 MNHNS and CDR2 SASEGT. This CDR3 spans 13 amino acids. The CDR3 region has the DNA TGTGCCAGCAGAAGACAGGGAGGAGAGACCCAGTACTTC. Its translation is CASRRQGGETQYF.

The V call is TRBV18, the J call TRBJ2-7, with a possible D match to TRBD1 (6 bases). V was cut by 3 bases and J by 6 bases, with 18 bases left in between. Germline-derived CDR1 and CDR2 are KGHSH and LQKENI. CDR3 size: 15 residues. The DNA of the CDR3 is TGTGCCAGCTCACCCCAGGGACAAGAGGCATCCGAGCAGTACTTC. Encoded protein: CASSPQGQEASEQYF.

This clone was observed a handful of times. This chain joins TRBV7-3 and TRBJ1-6; D is possibly TRBD1 (5 bases). CDR1 and CDR2 (germline): SGHTA, FQGTGA. This CDR3 is built from 13 residues. The V and J ends lost 5 bases and 13 bases respectively, with 15 bases between them. The chain's CDR3 is CASSPGATGPLHF. The CDR3 DNA sequence: TGTGCCAGCAGCCCAGGAGCCACAGGTCCCCTCCACTTT.

The V gene is TRBV2, the J gene TRBJ2-1, with D tentatively TRBD2 (5 bases). Trimming stripped 7 bases from V and 5 bases from J, with 18 bases between. CDR3 length: 15 residues. Per germline, CDR1 SNHLY and CDR2 FYNNEI. The CDR3 reads CASIPRRTYHNEQFF. The DNA for the CDR3 is TGTGCCAGCATCCCCAGGAGGACCTACCACAATGAGCAGTTCTTC.

The chain employs TRBV28 and TRBJ1-1; a possible D gene is TRBD1 (6 bases). CDR1 is MDHEN and CDR2 is SYDVKM in the germline V gene. The CDR3 is made up of 15 amino acids. V was clipped by 4 bases and J by 3 bases, with 15 bases between them. CDR3 sequence: CASSSAGGTDTEAFF. CDR3 DNA: TGTGCCAGCAGTTCCGCGGGGGGCACGGACACTGAAGCTTTCTTT.